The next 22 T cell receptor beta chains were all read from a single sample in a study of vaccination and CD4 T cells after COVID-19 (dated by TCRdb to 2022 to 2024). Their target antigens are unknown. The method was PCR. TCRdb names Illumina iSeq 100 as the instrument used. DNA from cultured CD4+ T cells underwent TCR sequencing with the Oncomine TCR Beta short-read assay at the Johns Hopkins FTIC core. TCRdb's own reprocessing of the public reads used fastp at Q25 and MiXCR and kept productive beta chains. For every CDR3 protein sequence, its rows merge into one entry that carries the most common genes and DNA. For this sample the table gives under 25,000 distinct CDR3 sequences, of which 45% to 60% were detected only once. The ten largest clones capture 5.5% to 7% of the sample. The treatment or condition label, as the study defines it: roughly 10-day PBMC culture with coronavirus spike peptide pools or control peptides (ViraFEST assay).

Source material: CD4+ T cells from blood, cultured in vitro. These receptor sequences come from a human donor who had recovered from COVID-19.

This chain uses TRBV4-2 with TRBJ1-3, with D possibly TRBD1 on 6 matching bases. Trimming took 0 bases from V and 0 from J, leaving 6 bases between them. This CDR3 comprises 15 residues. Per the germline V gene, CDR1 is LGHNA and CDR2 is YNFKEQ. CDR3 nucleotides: TGTGCCAGCAGCCAAGAGGACAGCTCTGGAAACACCATATATTTT. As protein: CASSQEDSSGNTIYF.

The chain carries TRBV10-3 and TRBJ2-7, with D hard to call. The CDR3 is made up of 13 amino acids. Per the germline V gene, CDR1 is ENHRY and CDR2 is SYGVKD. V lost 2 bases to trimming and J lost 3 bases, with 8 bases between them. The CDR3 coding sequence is TGTGCCATCAGTGAGAGGCAAAACTACGAGCAGTACTTC. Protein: CAISERQNYEQYF.

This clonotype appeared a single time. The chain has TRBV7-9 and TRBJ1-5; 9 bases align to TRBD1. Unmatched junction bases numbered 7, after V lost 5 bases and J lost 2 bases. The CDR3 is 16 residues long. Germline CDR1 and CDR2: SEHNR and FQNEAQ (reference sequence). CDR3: CASSPQGAKGNQPQHF. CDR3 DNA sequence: TGTGCCAGCAGCCCACAGGGGGCGAAGGGCAATCAGCCCCAGCATTTT. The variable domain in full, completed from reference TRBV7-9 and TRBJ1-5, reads DTGVSQNPRHKITKRGQNVTFRCDPISEHNRLYWYRQTLGQGPEFLTYFQNEAQLEKSRLLSDRFSAERPKGSFSTLEIQRTEQGDSAMYLCASSPQGAKGNQPQHFGDGTRLSIL.

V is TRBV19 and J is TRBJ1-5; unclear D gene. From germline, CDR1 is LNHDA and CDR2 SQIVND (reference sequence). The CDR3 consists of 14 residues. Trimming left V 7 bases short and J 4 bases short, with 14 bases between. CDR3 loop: CASTLQPANQPQHF. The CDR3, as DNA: TGTGCCAGTACCTTACAGCCGGCTAATCAGCCCCAGCATTTT.

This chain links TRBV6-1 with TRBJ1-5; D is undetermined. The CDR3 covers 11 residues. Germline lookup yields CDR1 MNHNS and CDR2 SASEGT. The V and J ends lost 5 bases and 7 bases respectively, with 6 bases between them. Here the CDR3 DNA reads TGTGCCAGCAGTCCCGGACAGCCCCAGCATTTT. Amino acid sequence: CASSPGQPQHF.

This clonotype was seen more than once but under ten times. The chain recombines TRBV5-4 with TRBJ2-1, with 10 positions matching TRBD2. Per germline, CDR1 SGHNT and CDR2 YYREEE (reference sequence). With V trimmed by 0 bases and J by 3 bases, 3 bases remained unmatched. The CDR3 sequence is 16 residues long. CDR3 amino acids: CASSLDLAGDYNEQFF. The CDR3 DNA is TGTGCCAGCAGCTTGGATCTAGCGGGGGACTACAATGAGCAGTTCTTC.

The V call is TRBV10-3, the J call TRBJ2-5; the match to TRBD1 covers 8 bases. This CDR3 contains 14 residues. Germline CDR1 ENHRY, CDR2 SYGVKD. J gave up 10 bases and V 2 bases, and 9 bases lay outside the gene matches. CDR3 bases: TGTGCCATCAGTGAGAGGCAGGGGGCGCCAGACCAGTACTTC. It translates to CAISERQGAPDQYF.

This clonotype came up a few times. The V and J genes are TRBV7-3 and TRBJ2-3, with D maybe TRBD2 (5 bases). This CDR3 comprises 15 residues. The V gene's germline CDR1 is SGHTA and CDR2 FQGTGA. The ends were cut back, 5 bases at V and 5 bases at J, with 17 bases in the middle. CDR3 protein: CASSPKRLLGDTQYF. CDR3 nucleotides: TGTGCCAGCAGCCCCAAGCGGCTCCTGGGAGATACGCAGTATTTT.

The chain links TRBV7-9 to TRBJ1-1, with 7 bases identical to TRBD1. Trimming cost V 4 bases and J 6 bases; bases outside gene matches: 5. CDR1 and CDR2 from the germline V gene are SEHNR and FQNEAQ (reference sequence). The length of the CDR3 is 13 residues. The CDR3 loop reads CASSSGTVAEAFF. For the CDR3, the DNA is TGTGCCAGCAGCTCCGGGACAGTCGCTGAAGCTTTCTTT.

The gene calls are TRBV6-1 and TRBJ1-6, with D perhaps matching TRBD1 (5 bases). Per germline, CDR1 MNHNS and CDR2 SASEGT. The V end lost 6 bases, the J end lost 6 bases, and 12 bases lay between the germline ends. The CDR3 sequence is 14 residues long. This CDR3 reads CASRSGLFNSPLHF. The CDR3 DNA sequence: TGTGCCAGCAGATCGGGACTTTTTAATTCACCCCTCCACTTT.

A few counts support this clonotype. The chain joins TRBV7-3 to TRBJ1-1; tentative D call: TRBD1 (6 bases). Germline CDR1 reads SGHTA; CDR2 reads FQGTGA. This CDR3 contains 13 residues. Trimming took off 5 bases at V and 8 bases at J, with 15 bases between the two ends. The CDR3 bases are TGTGCCAGCAGCCAGACAGGAGGAGGGGAAGCTTTCTTT. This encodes CASSQTGGGEAFF.

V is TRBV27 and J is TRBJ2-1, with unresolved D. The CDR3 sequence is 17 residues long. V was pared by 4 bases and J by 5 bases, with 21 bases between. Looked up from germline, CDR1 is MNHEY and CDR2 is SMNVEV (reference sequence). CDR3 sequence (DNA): TGTGCCAGCAGTTCTGCCTTGACGAACTGGAAGAACAATGAGCAGTTCTTC. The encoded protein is CASSSALTNWKNNEQFF.

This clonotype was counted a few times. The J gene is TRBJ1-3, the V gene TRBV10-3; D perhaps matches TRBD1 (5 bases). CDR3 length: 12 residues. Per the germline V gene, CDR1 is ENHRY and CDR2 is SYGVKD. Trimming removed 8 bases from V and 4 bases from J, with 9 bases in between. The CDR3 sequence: CAIGGVGNTIYF. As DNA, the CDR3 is TGTGCCATCGGGGGAGTGGGAAACACCATATATTTT.

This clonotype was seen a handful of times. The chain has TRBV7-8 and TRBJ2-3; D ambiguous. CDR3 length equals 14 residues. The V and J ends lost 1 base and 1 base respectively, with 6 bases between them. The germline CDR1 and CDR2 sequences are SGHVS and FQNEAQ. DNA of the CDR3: TGTGCCAGCAGCTTAGGCCCAGGCACAGATACGCAGTATTTT. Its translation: CASSLGPGTDTQYF.

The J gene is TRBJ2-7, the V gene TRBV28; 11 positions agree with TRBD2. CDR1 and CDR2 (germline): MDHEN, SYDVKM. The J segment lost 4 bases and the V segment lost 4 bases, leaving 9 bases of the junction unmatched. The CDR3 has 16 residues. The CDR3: CASSSLGLAGTYEQYF. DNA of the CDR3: TGTGCCAGCAGTTCCCTCGGACTAGCGGGTACTTACGAGCAGTACTTC.

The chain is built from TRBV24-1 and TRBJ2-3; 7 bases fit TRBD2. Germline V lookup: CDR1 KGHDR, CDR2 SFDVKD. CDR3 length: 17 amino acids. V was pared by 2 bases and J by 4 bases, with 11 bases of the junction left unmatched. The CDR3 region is CATSDSFRGSDADTQYF. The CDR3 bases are TGTGCCACCAGTGATTCTTTCCGCGGGAGTGACGCAGATACGCAGTATTTT.

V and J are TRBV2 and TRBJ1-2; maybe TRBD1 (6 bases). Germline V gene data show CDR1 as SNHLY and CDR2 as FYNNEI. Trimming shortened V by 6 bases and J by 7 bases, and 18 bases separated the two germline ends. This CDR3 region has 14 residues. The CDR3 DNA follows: TGTGCCAGCAGACAACTCACAGGGAAATCTGGCTACACCTTC. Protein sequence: CASRQLTGKSGYTF.

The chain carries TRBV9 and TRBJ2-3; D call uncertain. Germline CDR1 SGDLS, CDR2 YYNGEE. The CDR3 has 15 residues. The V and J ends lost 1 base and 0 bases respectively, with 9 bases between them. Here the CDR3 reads CASSVTSSSTDTQYF. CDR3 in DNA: TGTGCCAGCAGCGTAACGTCTTCTAGCACAGATACGCAGTATTTT.

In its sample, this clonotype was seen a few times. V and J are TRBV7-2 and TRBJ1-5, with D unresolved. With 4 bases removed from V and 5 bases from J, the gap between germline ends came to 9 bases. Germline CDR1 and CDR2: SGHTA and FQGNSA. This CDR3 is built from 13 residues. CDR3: CASSSVTDQPQHF. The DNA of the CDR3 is TGTGCCAGCAGCTCCGTAACGGATCAGCCCCAGCATTTT.

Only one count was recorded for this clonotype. CDR3 nucleotides: TGTGCCACCAGTGACCGATCACTAGCGGGACGGCTCGGTGAGCAGTTCTTC. As protein: CATSDRSLAGRLGEQFF. The chain employs TRBV24-1 and TRBJ2-1, with TRBD2 matching over 10 bases. This CDR3 has 17 amino acids. Germline CDR1 reads KGHDR; CDR2 reads SFDVKD. V shed 4 bases, J shed 9 bases, and the junction held 14 bases outside the gene matches.

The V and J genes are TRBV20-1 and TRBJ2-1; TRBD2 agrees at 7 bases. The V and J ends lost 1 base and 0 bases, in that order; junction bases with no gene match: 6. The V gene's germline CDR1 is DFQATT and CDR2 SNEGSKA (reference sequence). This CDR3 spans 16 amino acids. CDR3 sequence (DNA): TGCAGTGCTAGAGTCCTCACTAGCGCCTCCTACAATGAGCAGTTCTTC. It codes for CSARVLTSASYNEQFF.

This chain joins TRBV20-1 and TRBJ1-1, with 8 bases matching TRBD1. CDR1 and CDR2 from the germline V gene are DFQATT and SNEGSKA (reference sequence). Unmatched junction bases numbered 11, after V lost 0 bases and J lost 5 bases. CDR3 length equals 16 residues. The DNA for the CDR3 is TGCAGTGCTAGAGATGGGGGGACAGGCAGGGAAACTGAAGCTTTCTTT. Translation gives CSARDGGTGRETEAFF.